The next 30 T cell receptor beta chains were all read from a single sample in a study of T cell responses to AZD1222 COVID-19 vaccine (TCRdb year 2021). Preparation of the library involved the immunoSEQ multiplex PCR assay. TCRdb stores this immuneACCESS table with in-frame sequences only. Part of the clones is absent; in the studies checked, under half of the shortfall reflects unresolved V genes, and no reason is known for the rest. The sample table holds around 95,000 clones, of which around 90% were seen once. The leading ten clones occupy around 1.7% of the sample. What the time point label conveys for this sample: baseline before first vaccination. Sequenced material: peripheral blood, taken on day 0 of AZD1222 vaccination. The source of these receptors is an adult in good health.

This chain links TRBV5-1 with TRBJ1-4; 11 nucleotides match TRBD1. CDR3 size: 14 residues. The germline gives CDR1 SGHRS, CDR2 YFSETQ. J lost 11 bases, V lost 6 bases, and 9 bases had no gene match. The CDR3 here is CASTLGQGEGKLFF. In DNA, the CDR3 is TGCGCCAGCACTCTGGGACAGGGGGAAGGTAAACTGTTTTTT.

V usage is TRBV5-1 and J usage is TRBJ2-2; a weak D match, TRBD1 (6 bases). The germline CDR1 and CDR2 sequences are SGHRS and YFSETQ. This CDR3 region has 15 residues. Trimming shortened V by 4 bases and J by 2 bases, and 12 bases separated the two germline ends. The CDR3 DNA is TGCGCCAGCAGCCCCGGACAGCCTAACACCGGGGAGCTGTTTTTT. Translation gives CASSPGQPNTGELFF.

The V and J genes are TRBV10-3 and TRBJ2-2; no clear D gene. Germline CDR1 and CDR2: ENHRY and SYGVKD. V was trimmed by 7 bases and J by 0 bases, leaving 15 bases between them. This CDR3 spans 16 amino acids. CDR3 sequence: CAIKRPRKANTGELFF. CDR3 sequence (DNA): TGTGCCATCAAGCGTCCCCGAAAAGCGAACACCGGGGAGCTGTTTTTT.

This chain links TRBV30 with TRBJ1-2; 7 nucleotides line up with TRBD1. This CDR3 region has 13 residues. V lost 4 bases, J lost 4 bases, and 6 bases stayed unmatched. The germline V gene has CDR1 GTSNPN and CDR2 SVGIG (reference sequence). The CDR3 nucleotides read TGTGCCTGGAACCCCGCAGGGGGCTATGGCTACACCTTC. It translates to CAWNPAGGYGYTF.

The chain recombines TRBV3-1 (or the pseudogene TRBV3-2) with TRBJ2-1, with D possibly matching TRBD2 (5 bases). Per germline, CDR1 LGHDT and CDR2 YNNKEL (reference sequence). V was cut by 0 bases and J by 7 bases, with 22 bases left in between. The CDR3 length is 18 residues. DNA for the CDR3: TGTGCCAGCAGCCAAGATTGGTTCTCCGTCCGCCCGGGAAATGAGCAGTTCTTC. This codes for CASSQDWFSVRPGNEQFF.

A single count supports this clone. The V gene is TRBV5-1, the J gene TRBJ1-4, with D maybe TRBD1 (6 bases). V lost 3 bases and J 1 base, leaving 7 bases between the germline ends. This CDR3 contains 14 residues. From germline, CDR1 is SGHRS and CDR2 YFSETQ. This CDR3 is CASSSTGTNEKLFF. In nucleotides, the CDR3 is TGCGCCAGCAGCTCGACAGGAACTAATGAAAAACTGTTTTTT.

The CDR3 is CASRAGGSYEQYF. For the CDR3, the DNA is TGTGCCAGCAGAGCGGGAGGTTCCTACGAGCAGTACTTC. V usage is TRBV2 and J usage is TRBJ2-7; 9 bases are a match to TRBD2. Looked up from germline, CDR1 is SNHLY and CDR2 is FYNNEI. This CDR3 has 13 amino acids. The V gene end was trimmed by 6 bases and the J gene end by 1 base; junction bases not matched to a gene: 1. Based on the CDR3 plus reference TRBV2 and TRBJ2-7, the full variable domain is EPEVTQTPSHQVTQMGQEVILRCVPISNHLYFYWYRQILGQKVEFLVSFYNNEISEKSEIFDDQFSVERPDGSNFTLKIRSTKLEDSAMYFCASRAGGSYEQYFGPGTRLTVT.

CDR3 in amino acids: CASSSRTPAGSSYNEQFF. Written as DNA, the CDR3 is TGTGCCAGCAGCTCACGTACTCCAGCGGGGAGCTCCTACAATGAGCAGTTCTTC. The chain joins TRBV7-9 to TRBJ2-1, with 7 nucleotides matching TRBD2. Germline assignment: CDR1 SEHNR and CDR2 FQNEAQ (reference sequence). The ends lost 4 bases at V and 0 bases at J; junction bases unmatched: 12. CDR3 length equals 18 residues.

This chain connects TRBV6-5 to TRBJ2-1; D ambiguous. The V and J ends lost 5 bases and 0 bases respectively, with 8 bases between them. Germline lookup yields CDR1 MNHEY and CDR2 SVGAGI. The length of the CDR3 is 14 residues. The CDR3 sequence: CASSPASSYNEQFF. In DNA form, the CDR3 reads TGTGCCAGCAGTCCGGCAAGCTCCTACAATGAGCAGTTCTTC.

CDR3 amino acids: CASRWRGGSGNTIYF. CDR3 nucleotides: TGTGCCAGCAGATGGAGGGGAGGCTCTGGAAACACCATATATTTT. The chain couples TRBV5-6 to TRBJ1-3; a possible D gene is TRBD1 (5 bases). The CDR3 contains 15 residues. V lost 5 bases and J lost 0, with 12 bases in between. CDR1 is SGHDT, CDR2 YYEEEE, per germline.

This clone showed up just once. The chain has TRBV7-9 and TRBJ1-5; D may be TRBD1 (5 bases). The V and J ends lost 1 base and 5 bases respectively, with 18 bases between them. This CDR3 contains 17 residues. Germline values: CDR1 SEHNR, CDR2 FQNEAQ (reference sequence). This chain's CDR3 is CASSLVGDTAGDQPQHF. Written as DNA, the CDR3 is TGTGCCAGCAGCTTAGTGGGTGACACCGCGGGGGATCAGCCCCAGCATTTT.

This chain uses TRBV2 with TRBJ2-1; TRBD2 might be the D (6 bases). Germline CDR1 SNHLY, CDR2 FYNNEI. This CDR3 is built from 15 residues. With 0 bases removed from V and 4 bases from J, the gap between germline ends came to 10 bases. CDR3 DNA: TGTGCCAGCAGTGAAGCTGGGGGGACTTACAATGAGCAGTTCTTC. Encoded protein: CASSEAGGTYNEQFF.

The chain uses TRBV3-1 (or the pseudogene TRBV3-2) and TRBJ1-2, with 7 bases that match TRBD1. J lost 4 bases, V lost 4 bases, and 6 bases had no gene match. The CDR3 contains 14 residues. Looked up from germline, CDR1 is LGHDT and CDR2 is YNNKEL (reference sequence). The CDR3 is CASSRDSPLYGYTF. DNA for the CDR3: TGTGCCAGCAGCCGGGACAGCCCTCTCTATGGCTACACCTTC.

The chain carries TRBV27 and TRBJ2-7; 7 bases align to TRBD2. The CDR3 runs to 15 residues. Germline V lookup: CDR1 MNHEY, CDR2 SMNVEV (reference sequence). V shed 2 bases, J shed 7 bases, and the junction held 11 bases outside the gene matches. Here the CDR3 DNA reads TGTGCCAGCAGTTTAGGCTACAGCGGGGCGGGGGAGCAGTACTTC. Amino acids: CASSLGYSGAGEQYF.

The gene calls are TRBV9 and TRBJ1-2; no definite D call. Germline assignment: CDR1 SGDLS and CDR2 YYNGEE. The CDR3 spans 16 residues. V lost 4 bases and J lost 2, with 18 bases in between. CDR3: CASSLRSRVQNYGYTF. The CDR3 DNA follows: TGTGCCAGCAGCTTAAGAAGTAGGGTACAAAACTATGGCTACACCTTC.

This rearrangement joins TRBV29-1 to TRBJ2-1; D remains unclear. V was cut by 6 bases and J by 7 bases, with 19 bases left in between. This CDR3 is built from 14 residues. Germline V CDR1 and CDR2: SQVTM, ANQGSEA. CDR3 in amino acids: CSVVTGESRNEQFF. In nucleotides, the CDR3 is TGCAGCGTCGTGACGGGCGAAAGTCGTAATGAGCAGTTCTTC.

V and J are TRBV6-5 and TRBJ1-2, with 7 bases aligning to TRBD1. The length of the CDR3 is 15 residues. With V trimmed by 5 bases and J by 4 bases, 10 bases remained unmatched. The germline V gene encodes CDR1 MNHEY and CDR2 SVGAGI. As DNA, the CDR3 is TGTGCCAGCAGTCCGGGACAGTTCGGGGTCTATGGCTACACCTTC. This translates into CASSPGQFGVYGYTF.

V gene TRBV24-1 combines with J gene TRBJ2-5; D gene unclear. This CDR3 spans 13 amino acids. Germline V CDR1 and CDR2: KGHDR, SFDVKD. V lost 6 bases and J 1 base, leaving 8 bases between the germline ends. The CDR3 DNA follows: TGTGCCACCAGTAACGACCGCCAAGAGACCCAGTACTTC. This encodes CATSNDRQETQYF.

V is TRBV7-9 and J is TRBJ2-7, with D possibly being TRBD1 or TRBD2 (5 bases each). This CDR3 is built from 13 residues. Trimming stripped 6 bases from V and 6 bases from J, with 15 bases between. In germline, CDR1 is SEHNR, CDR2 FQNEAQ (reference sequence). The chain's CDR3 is CASSDRDASEQYF. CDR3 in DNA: TGTGCCAGCAGTGACCGGGACGCCAGCGAGCAGTACTTC.

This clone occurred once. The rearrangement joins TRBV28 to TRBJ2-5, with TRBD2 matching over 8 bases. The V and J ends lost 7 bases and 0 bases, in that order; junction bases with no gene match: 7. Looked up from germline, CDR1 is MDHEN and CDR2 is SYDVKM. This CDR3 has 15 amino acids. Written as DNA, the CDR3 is TGTGCCAGCACCCCCACGGGAGGGTACCAAGAGACCCAGTACTTC. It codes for CASTPTGGYQETQYF.

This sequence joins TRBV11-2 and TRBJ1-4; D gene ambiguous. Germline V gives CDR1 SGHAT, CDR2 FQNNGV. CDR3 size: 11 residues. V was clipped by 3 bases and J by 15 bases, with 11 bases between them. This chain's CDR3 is CASSLNTEVFF. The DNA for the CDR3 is TGTGCCAGCAGCTTGAACACAGAGGTGTTTTTT.

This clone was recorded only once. The CDR3 DNA follows: TGTGCCAGCAGTCGAACCCCTCCCTTTAAGGAGGGAGAATCACCCCTCCACTTT. It is translated as CASSRTPPFKEGESPLHF. This chain links TRBV6-6 with TRBJ1-6; D uncertain. From germline, CDR1 is MNHNY and CDR2 SVGAGI (reference sequence). V lost 5 bases and J lost 10, with 27 bases in between. This CDR3 is built from 18 residues.

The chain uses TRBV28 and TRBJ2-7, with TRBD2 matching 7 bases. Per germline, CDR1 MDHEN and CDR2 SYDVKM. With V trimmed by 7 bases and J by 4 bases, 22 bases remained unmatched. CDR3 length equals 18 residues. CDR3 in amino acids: CASTDPLLRFGGSYEQYF. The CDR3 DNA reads TGTGCCAGCACCGATCCTCTTTTAAGATTCGGGGGGTCTTACGAGCAGTACTTC.

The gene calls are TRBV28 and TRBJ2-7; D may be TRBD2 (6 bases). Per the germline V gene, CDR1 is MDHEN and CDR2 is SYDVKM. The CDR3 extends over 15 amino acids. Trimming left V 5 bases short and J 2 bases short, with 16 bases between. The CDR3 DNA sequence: TGTGCCAGCAGTGCGACGGGGCGGGAACCCTACGAGCAGTACTTC. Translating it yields CASSATGREPYEQYF.

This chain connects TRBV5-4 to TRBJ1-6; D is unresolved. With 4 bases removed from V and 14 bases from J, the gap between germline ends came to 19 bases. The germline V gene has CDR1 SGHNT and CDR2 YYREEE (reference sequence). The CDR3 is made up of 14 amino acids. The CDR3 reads CASSPKPSLEALHF. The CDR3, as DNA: TGTGCCAGCAGCCCCAAACCCTCTCTGGAAGCCCTCCACTTT.

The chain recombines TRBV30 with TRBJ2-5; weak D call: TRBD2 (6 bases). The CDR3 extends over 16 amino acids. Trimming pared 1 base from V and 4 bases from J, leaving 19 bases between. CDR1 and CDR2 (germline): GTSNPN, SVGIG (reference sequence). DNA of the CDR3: TGTGCCTGGAGTGCCCGGGGACTCCGGTTTCGAGAGACCCAGTACTTC. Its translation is CAWSARGLRFRETQYF.

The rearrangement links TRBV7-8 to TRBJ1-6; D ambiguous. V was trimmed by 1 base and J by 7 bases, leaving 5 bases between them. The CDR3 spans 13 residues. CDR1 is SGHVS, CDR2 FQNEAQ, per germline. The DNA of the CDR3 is TGTGCCAGCAGCTTAGTGGGGAATTCACCCCTCCACTTT. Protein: CASSLVGNSPLHF.

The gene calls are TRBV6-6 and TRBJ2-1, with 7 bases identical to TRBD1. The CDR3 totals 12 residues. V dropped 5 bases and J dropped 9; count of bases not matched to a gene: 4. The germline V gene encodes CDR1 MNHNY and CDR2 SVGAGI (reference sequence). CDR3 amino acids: CASSDRVPEQFF. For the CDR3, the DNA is TGTGCCAGCAGTGACAGGGTTCCTGAGCAGTTCTTC.

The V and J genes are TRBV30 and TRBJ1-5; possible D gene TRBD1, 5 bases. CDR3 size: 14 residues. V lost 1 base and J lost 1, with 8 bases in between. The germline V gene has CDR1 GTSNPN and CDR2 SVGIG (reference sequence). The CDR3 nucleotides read TGTGCCTGGAGTGAGGGGCTAAGCAATCAGCCCCAGCATTTT. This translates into CAWSEGLSNQPQHF.

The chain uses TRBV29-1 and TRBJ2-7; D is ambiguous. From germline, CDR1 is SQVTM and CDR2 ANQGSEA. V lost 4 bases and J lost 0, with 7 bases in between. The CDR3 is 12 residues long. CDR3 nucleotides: TGCAGCGTTGGGTTTGGCTCCTACGAGCAGTACTTC. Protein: CSVGFGSYEQYF.